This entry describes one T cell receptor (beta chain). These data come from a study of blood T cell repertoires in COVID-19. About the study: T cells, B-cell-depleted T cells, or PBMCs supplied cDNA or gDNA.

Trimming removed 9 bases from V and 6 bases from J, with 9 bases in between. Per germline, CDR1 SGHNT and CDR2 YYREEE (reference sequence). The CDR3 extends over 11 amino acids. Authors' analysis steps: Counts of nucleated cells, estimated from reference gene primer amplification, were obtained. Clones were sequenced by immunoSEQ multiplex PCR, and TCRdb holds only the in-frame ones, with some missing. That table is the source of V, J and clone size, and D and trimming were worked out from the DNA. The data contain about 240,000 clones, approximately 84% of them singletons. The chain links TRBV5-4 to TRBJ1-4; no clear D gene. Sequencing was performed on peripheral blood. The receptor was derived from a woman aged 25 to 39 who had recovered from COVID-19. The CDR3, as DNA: TGTGCCACCTATATTGATGAAAAACTGTTTTTT. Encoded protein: CATYIDEKLFF.